The present TCR beta chain was sequenced within a study of monozygotic twins with inflammatory bowel disease. Using the 5' RACE reads, TCRdb records one entry per CDR3 protein without DNA. In all, the sample yields more than 300,000 distinct CDR3 sequences. Findings and limits, study-wide: The study found lower TCRbeta diversity (inverse Simpson) in IBD patients than in healthy co-twins.

In regard to this clonotype: Its target is not known.

There are 13 residues in the CDR3. CDR1 SGHTA and CDR2 FQGNSA come from the germline V gene. Material: blood. The chain recombines TRBV7-2 with TRBJ1-2; TCRdb indicates TRBD1, and absent DNA this call remains unverified. The TCR sequence derives from a human donor with ulcerative colitis or Crohn's disease, or a healthy co-twin of an affected twin (not recorded which). This chain's CDR3 is CASSSDRRYGYTF.